These T cell receptor beta chains were read from a single sample in a study of T cells in Graves' hyperthyroidism and ophthalmopathy. Using its own MiXCR run on the multiplex PCR reads, TCRdb lists one record per CDR3 protein. The table records approximately 510,000 distinct CDR3 sequences, around 20% of them present only once. What was sequenced was blood. These receptors were taken from a man aged 18 to 30 with Graves' hyperthyroidism. Each CDR3 is given with its conserved first and last residue. D genes are given only for firm matches. Only some rows state a clone size, as once, few, many or a class for expanded clones.

v_gene	abundance	j_gene	d_gene	CDR3aa	CDR3nt
TRBV19	many	TRBJ1-2	TRBD1	CASTGQGLNGYTF	TGTGCCAGTACCGGACAGGGACTTAATGGCTACACCTTC
TRBV10-3	few	TRBJ2-2	TRBD2	CAIGSGTKFAGELFF	TGTGCCATCGGTTCAGGGACTAAGTTCGCCGGGGAGCTGTTTTTT
TRBV28	many	TRBJ2-5	.	CASNGAETQYF	TGTGCCAGCAACGGGGCAGAGACCCAGTACTTC
TRBV30	many	TRBJ1-1	.	CAWSVRGTYEAFF	TGTGCCTGGAGTGTAAGAGGGACATATGAAGCTTTCTTT
TRBV12-3/TRBV12-4	.	TRBJ2-5	.	CASSLAQRTQYF	TGTGCCAGCAGTTTAGCCCAACGGACCCAGTACTTC
TRBV20-1	many	TRBJ2-7	.	CSAGYRYPYEQYF	TGCAGTGCTGGCTACAGGTATCCCTACGAGCAGTACTTC
TRBV3-1	.	TRBJ2-4	.	CASSQVARENIQYF	TGTGCCAGCAGCCAAGTCGCAAGGGAAAACATTCAGTACTTC
TRBV27	many	TRBJ1-6	TRBD1	CASSFRRTGYSPLHF	TGTGCCAGCAGTTTCCGCCGGACAGGATATTCACCCCTCCACTTT
TRBV7-8	.	TRBJ2-4	TRBD1	CASSPGTANIKYF	TGTGCCAGCAGCCCGGGGACAGCAAACATTAAGTACTTC
TRBV6-5	many	TRBJ2-7	.	CASSYSGRAQFYEQYF	TGTGCCAGCAGTTACTCGGGAAGGGCCCAATTCTACGAGCAGTACTTC
TRBV6-2/TRBV6-3	many	TRBJ1-1	.	CASSSRGGRGLSENTEAFF	TGTGCCAGCAGTTCTCGGGGTGGGCGGGGTTTGTCCGAGAACACTGAAGCTTTCTTT
TRBV19	.	TRBJ1-2	TRBD1	CASSWTGRLPGYTF	TGTGCCAGTAGTTGGACAGGGAGGTTGCCGGGCTACACCTTC
TRBV12-3/TRBV12-4	many	TRBJ1-5	.	CASSLVGWGHPQHF	TGTGCCAGCAGTTTAGTGGGTTGGGGACACCCCCAGCATTTT
TRBV12-3/TRBV12-4	many	TRBJ1-1	.	CASSPPGGLRAFF	TGTGCCAGCAGTCCTCCCGGGGGTTTACGGGCTTTCTTT
TRBV9	once	TRBJ1-2	.	CASSGPGRGAYGYTF	TGTGCCAGCAGCGGCCCGGGGAGGGGGGCCTATGGCTACACCTTC
TRBV6-2/TRBV6-3	.	TRBJ1-5	.	CASSYGRGLQVGNQPQHF	TGTGCCAGCAGTTACGGTCGGGGACTGCAGGTGGGCAATCAGCCCCAGCATTTT
TRBV20-1	.	TRBJ2-2	TRBD1	CSASLTGTGDIGELFF	TGCAGTGCTAGCCTCACCGGGACAGGGGACATCGGGGAGCTGTTTTTT
TRBV2	.	TRBJ2-7	.	CASSESGPLGYEQYF	TGTGCCAGCAGTGAGAGCGGGCCCCTGGGTTACGAGCAGTACTTC
TRBV6-5	many	TRBJ2-5	.	CASTPRGLYQETQYF	TGTGCCAGCACCCCGCGAGGGCTATATCAAGAGACCCAGTACTTC
TRBV5-1	few	TRBJ1-1	.	CASSLGSGRMNTEAFF	TGCGCCAGCAGCTTGGGCTCTGGAAGAATGAACACTGAAGCTTTCTTT
TRBV2	many	TRBJ1-5	TRBD1	CASGQGLGQPQHF	TGTGCCAGTGGACAGGGCTTGGGTCAGCCCCAGCATTTT
TRBV7-8	many	TRBJ2-7	TRBD1	CASSYPGTGFYEQYF	TGTGCCAGCAGCTACCCCGGGACAGGGTTCTACGAGCAGTACTTC
TRBV6-1	few	TRBJ2-2	.	CASSALSRFTGELFF	TGTGCCAGCAGTGCTCTCTCCCGGTTCACCGGGGAGCTGTTTTTT
TRBV25-1	.	TRBJ2-7	TRBD2	CASSESGLAGSYEQYF	TGTGCCAGCAGTGAAAGTGGACTAGCGGGAAGCTACGAGCAGTACTTC
TRBV30	.	TRBJ1-2	.	CAWSVQILYGYTF	TGTGCCTGGAGTGTACAGATTCTCTATGGCTACACCTTC